This paragraph reports one T cell receptor (beta chain). Its cognate antigen is unknown. This record comes from a study of OX40 agonist ivuxolimab in advanced cancers. Broader study findings: Low normalized T-cell clonal expansion was also seen in some nonresponders.

TCRdb's copy holds only in-frame clones and misses some; the assay was immunoSEQ multiplex PCR. The sample consists of fewer than 20,000 clones, approximately 86% of them appearing once. The CDR3 loop spans 13 amino acids. Looked up from germline, CDR1 is LNHDA and CDR2 is SQIVND (reference sequence). The J segment lost 5 bases and the V segment lost 4 bases, leaving 3 bases of the junction unmatched. The chain carries TRBV19 and TRBJ2-7, with 9 bases lining up with TRBD1. The sequences come from CD4+ or CD8+ T cells sorted from blood, collected in a trial of the OX40 agonist ivuxolimab. This TCR was sampled from an adult with an advanced solid tumor such as melanoma, head and neck, liver or kidney cancer. The CDR3 DNA reads as TGTGCCAGTAGTACCAGGACAGGGGACGAGCAGTACTTC. Protein sequence: CASSTRTGDEQYF.